This T cell receptor beta chain originates from a study of control samples from healthy donors and cancer patients. Produced via immunoSEQ multiplex PCR; TCRdb's table is partial and in-frame only. This table holds 100,000 or so clones, around 88% found once. This CDR3 has 14 residues. Germline CDR1 SNHLY, CDR2 FYNNEI. With V trimmed by 3 bases and J by 6 bases, 7 bases remained unmatched. The chain links TRBV2 to TRBJ2-7; 8 bases match TRBD2. The sequence was collected from a young man in good health. The sample comprised blood. CDR3 nucleotide sequence: TGTGCCAGCAGTGAGAGTAGGCTAGCGGGCGAGCAGTACTTC. Its translation: CASSESRLAGEQYF.